This record concerns one T cell receptor beta chain sequence. The patients all showed relapse after autologous stem cell transplantation, while their brentuximab vedotin exposure varied. Magnetic depletion of unwanted cells isolated CD4+ T cells from thawed PBMCs. The source of the sample is a study of PD-1 blockade in classical Hodgkin lymphoma. The table came from immunoSEQ multiplex PCR; TCRdb's copy has only in-frame clones and leaves some out. The sample yields about 35,000 clones, around 90% seen once. Per the germline V gene, CDR1 is SGHKS and CDR2 is YYEKEE (reference sequence). V gave up 4 bases and J gave up 3 bases; unmatched junction bases: 6. The CDR3 loop spans 14 amino acids.

The TCR originated in a human donor with classical Hodgkin lymphoma. The sequenced sample was CD4+ T cells from blood, obtained at baseline. This chain connects TRBV5-5 to TRBJ2-7; 8 bases fit TRBD1. The CDR3 sequence is CASSRTGQGYEQYF. DNA of the CDR3: TGTGCCAGCAGCAGGACCGGACAGGGCTACGAGCAGTACTTC. Looking up the rest from reference TRBV5-5 and TRBJ2-7 gives the full variable domain: DAGVTQSPTHLIKTRGQQVTLRCSPISGHKSVSWYQQVLGQGPQFIFQYYEKEERGRGNFPDRFSARQFPNYSSELNVNALLLGDSALYLCASSRTGQGYEQYFGPGTRLTVT.